This TCR beta chain was recovered during a study of T cell repertoires in cytomegalovirus infection. Across the study: Both recently identified HLA-C-restricted and well-studied HLA-B-restricted CMV epitopes were used in the study. Evidence of both CMV infection and a matching HLA type came from public TCR beta signatures.

Each CDR3 protein is one row after TCRdb ran MiXCR on the reads. The profile shows about 570,000 distinct CDR3 sequences, 40% of them singletons. To note about this clonotype: The antigen is undetermined.

The source material was cultured PBMCs, sampled from culture after CMV antigen stimulation. This sequence originates from a human donor in good health (CMV status not recorded). Some clones in this sample may be carry-over from other donors' samples.

CDR3 protein: CASSLAVNTDTQYF. CDR3 nucleotide sequence: TGTGCCAGCAGCTTAGCTGTAAACACAGATACGCAGTATTTT. The chain uses TRBV7-2 and TRBJ2-3; D is undetermined. V lost 0 bases, J lost 2 bases, and 6 bases lay in between. CDR1 SGHTA and CDR2 FQGNSA come from the germline V gene. The CDR3 runs 14 residues.